One sample yielded the 14 T cell receptor beta chains listed below, sequenced in a study of T cell responses to AZD1222 COVID-19 vaccine. The assay was immunoSEQ multiplex PCR, and TCRdb's table has in-frame clones only and misses some. The sample contains 90,000 to 130,000 clones, 85% to 95% of which appear only once. Sample: peripheral blood, taken on day 0 of AZD1222 vaccination. These receptors were taken from an adult in good health.

The chain has TRBV13 and TRBJ2-7; D could derive from TRBD1 or TRBD2 (5 bases each). The germline V gene has CDR1 PRHDT and CDR2 FYEKMQ (reference sequence). The ends were cut back, 5 bases at V and 0 bases at J, with 14 bases in the middle. The CDR3 runs 15 residues. CDR3 nucleotides: TGTGCCAGCAGCCCGGGGCACGGCAGCTCCTACGAGCAGTACTTC. This codes for CASSPGHGSSYEQYF. The full variable domain, rest sourced from reference TRBV13 and TRBJ2-7, is AAGVIQSPRHLIKEKRETATLKCYPIPRHDTVYWYQQGPGQDPQFLISFYEKMQSDKGSIPDRFSAQQFSDYHSELNMSSLELGDSALYFCASSPGHGSSYEQYFGPGTRLTVT.

This chain connects TRBV5-1 to TRBJ2-5, with 9 positions matching TRBD2. CDR1 is SGHRS, CDR2 YFSETQ, per germline. The CDR3 length is 17 residues. The V and J ends lost 1 base and 5 bases, in that order; junction bases with no gene match: 12. CDR3 bases: TGCGCCAGCAGCTTGTCGGTCGCGGGGGGGCCCAGCGAGACCCAGTACTTC. Translated: CASSLSVAGGPSETQYF.

V gene TRBV5-1 combines with J gene TRBJ1-3; D unclear. The CDR3 sequence is 16 residues long. The germline gives CDR1 SGHRS, CDR2 YFSETQ. The V gene lost 0 bases and the J gene lost 0 bases, with 10 bases spanning the gap. Here the CDR3 DNA reads TGCGCCAGCAGCTTGGGCTTCGGCTACTCTGGAAACACCATATATTTT. Translation gives CASSLGFGYSGNTIYF.

The gene calls are TRBV10-1 and TRBJ2-7, with TRBD1 as a possible D gene (5 bases). This CDR3 spans 14 amino acids. Trimming pared 0 bases from V and 1 base from J, leaving 7 bases between. The germline V gene has CDR1 WNHNN and CDR2 SYGVQD (reference sequence). The CDR3 nucleotides read TGCGCCAGCAGTGAGTCGCAGGGTTCCTACGAGCAGTACTTC. Translated: CASSESQGSYEQYF.

V usage is TRBV9 and J usage is TRBJ1-2; D is uncertain. The V end lost 0 bases, the J end lost 5 bases, and 17 bases lay between the germline ends. The germline V gene encodes CDR1 SGDLS and CDR2 YYNGEE. The length of the CDR3 is 16 residues. CDR3 nucleotide sequence: TGTGCCAGCAGCGTAGAACAGCACTTTGTTGCTTATGGCTACACCTTC. Translating gives CASSVEQHFVAYGYTF.

This chain uses TRBV6-5 with TRBJ2-7, with 10 nucleotides matching TRBD1. This CDR3 contains 15 residues. Trimming at V came to 0 bases and at J to 3 bases, leaving 2 bases not matched to a gene. Germline CDR1 and CDR2: MNHEY and SVGAGI. As DNA, the CDR3 is TGTGCCAGCAGTTACTCCAGGACAGGGGGCTACGAGCAGTACTTC. It codes for CASSYSRTGGYEQYF.

This clone was recorded once. This chain links TRBV9 with TRBJ1-3, with D perhaps TRBD1 (5 bases). The CDR3 extends over 16 amino acids. The V gene lost 0 bases and the J gene lost 0 bases, with 10 bases spanning the gap. CDR1 and CDR2 from the germline V gene are SGDLS and YYNGEE. Here the CDR3 reads CASSVAGALSGNTIYF. CDR3 DNA: TGTGCCAGCAGCGTAGCCGGGGCCCTCTCTGGAAACACCATATATTTT. The full variable domain, with the rest looked up from reference TRBV9 and TRBJ1-3, is DSGVTQTPKHLITATGQRVTLRCSPRSGDLSVYWYQQSLDQGLQFLIQYYNGEERAKGNILERFSAQQFPDLHSELNLSSLELGDSALYFCASSVAGALSGNTIYFGEGSWLTVV.

The V and J genes are TRBV28 and TRBJ2-5, with D perhaps TRBD2 (6 bases). The CDR3 covers 15 residues. The germline gives CDR1 MDHEN, CDR2 SYDVKM. Trimming took off 2 bases at V and 4 bases at J, with 14 bases between the two ends. CDR3 in amino acids: CASSLGGMSRETQYF. In nucleotides, the CDR3 is TGTGCCAGCAGTTTAGGGGGGATGAGTCGAGAGACCCAGTACTTC.

The chain links TRBV27 to TRBJ1-6; 8 bases fit TRBD1. Per germline, CDR1 MNHEY and CDR2 SMNVEV (reference sequence). J was trimmed by 1 base and V by 5 bases; bases with no gene match: 4. The CDR3 has 16 amino acids. The CDR3 DNA reads as TGTGCCAGCAGTGTCCAGGGGGCATCCTATAATTCACCCCTCCACTTT. Translated, it gives CASSVQGASYNSPLHF.

V usage is TRBV29-1 and J usage is TRBJ2-1; the D gene could be TRBD1 or TRBD2 (5 bases each). CDR1 is SQVTM and CDR2 is ANQGSEA in the germline V gene. This CDR3 has 14 amino acids. V was pared by 7 bases and J by 4 bases, with 17 bases between. CDR3 residues: CSAGRLLNYNEQFF. As DNA, the CDR3 is TGCAGCGCGGGGCGACTCCTAAATTACAATGAGCAGTTCTTC.

The gene calls are TRBV3-1 (or the pseudogene TRBV3-2) and TRBJ1-1; D gene ambiguous. The CDR3 is 16 residues long. V lost 0 bases to trimming and J lost 0 bases, with 11 bases between them. CDR1 and CDR2 from the germline V gene are LGHDT and YNNKEL (reference sequence). The CDR3 bases are TGTGCCAGCAGCCAAGATCGGAGGGCAATGAACACTGAAGCTTTCTTT. It translates to CASSQDRRAMNTEAFF.

The chain is built from TRBV7-9 and TRBJ2-1, with 11 bases fitting TRBD2. The germline gives CDR1 SEHNR, CDR2 FQNEAQ (reference sequence). V was pared by 8 bases and J by 3 bases, with 3 bases of the junction left unmatched. The CDR3 consists of 14 residues. CDR3 region: CASHTSGGYNEQFF. The CDR3 region has the DNA TGTGCCAGCCACACTAGCGGGGGCTACAATGAGCAGTTCTTC.

This rearrangement joins TRBV6-6 to TRBJ1-1; D is undetermined. V was clipped by 2 bases and J by 2 bases, with 6 bases between them. The CDR3 length is 13 residues. The germline V gene has CDR1 MNHNY and CDR2 SVGAGI (reference sequence). This chain's CDR3 is CASSYGENTEAFF. CDR3 DNA sequence: TGTGCCAGCAGTTACGGGGAAAACACTGAAGCTTTCTTT.

The chain links TRBV6-4 to TRBJ2-3; the match to TRBD2 covers 10 bases. The CDR3 totals 16 residues. Germline lookup yields CDR1 MRHNA and CDR2 SNTAGT. Trimming took 0 bases from V and 4 from J; bases not matched to a gene: 4. CDR3 in amino acids: CASSDSSGGVADTQYF. The CDR3 DNA reads TGTGCCAGCAGTGACTCGAGCGGGGGGGTTGCAGATACGCAGTATTTT.